This T cell receptor (beta chain) was captured in a study of patients and donors after allogeneic stem cell transplantation. From germline, CDR1 is SGHTA and CDR2 FQGTGA. CDR3 length: 13 amino acids. Deletions cut 5 bases from V and 3 bases from J, with 5 bases between. This clonotype has just a few counts. TCRdb independently ran MiXCR on the RT-PCR reads; one entry per CDR3 protein. The sample lists hundreds of thousands of distinct CDR3 sequences, 16% occurring once. This sequence was found in a human donor who was either an allogeneic HSCT recipient or a stem cell or donor lymphocyte infusion donor (not recorded which). It is not recorded whose cells these are; they may come from a transplant donor. This chain connects TRBV7-3 to TRBJ1-6; D gene ambiguous. Material: blood, either unsorted or a sorted T cell fraction (not recorded which). The CDR3 bases are TGTGCCAGCAGCCTAAACTATAATTCACCCCTCCACTTT. It encodes CASSLNYNSPLHF. Drawing the rest from reference TRBV7-3 and TRBJ1-6, the complete variable domain is GAGVSQTPSNKVTEKGKYVELRCDPISGHTALYWYRQSLGQGPEFLIYFQGTGAADDSGLPNDRFFAVRPEGSVSTLKIQRTERGDSAVYLCASSLNYNSPLHFGNGTRLTVT.